The 2 T cell receptor beta chains below were found in one sample sequenced in a study of a mutant IDH1 vaccine in newly diagnosed glioma. Time point indicated: week 11, during vaccination. Each dose delivered 300 ug of mutant IDH1 20-mer peptide subcutaneously with imiquimod. Sequenced by immunoSEQ multiplex PCR; TCRdb stores in-frame clones only, minus some. The sample lists roughly 120,000 clones, about 82% occurring once. For these TCRs, the target antigens are not known. Specimen: PBMCs, collected from a glioma patient whose treatment included an IDH1 peptide vaccine. These receptors all stem from a man aged 35 to 55 with glioma.

This clone was counted between two and nine times. This rearrangement joins TRBV30 to TRBJ1-4; D gene unclear. Germline V gives CDR1 GTSNPN, CDR2 SVGIG (reference sequence). CDR3 size: 13 residues. Trimming removed 0 bases at V and 8 bases at J, with 10 bases between. CDR3 sequence (DNA): TGTGCCTGGAGTGTAGCGTCAGGCGAAAAACTGTTTTTT. This translates into CAWSVASGEKLFF.

This clone was detected only a few times. The V call is TRBV7-9, the J call TRBJ1-1, with 11 nucleotides matching TRBD1. This CDR3 has 15 residues. Per germline, CDR1 SEHNR and CDR2 FQNEAQ (reference sequence). V gave up 7 bases and J gave up 4 bases; unmatched junction bases: 8. This chain's CDR3 is CASTPGTGGGTEAFF. The CDR3 DNA reads TGTGCCAGCACCCCAGGGACAGGGGGTGGCACTGAAGCTTTCTTT. Supplemented by reference TRBV7-9 and TRBJ1-1, the full variable domain reads DTGVSQNPRHKITKRGQNVTFRCDPISEHNRLYWYRQTLGQGPEFLTYFQNEAQLEKSRLLSDRFSAERPKGSFSTLEIQRTEQGDSAMYLCASTPGTGGGTEAFFGQGTRLTVV.